This is a list of T cell receptor beta chains from one sample in a study of control samples from healthy donors and cancer patients. Sequencing used immunoSEQ multiplex PCR; TCRdb keeps in-frame clones, though not all of them. The sample holds around 190,000 clones. The sequenced sample consisted of blood. These receptor sequences come from a woman aged 25 to 45 in good health. CDR3s include the opening cysteine and the closing phenylalanine or tryptophan. The order of the fields is J gene, D gene, V gene, CDR3 DNA, CDR3 protein. The D gene is left open where the match is weak.

>TRBJ1-1|.|TRBV6-6
TGTGCCAGCATGGCAGGGCTGGACACTGAAGCTTTCTTT
CASMAGLDTEAFF
>TRBJ1-2|TRBD1|TRBV27
TGTGCCAGCAGTCGATATATCCAGGGGGAGGACTATGGCTACACCTTC
CASSRYIQGEDYGYTF
>TRBJ2-7|TRBD2|TRBV6-6
TGTGCCAGCCTCCCCGGGGGGGCCAATTACGAGCAGTACTTC
CASLPGGANYEQYF
>TRBJ1-1|.|TRBV6-5
TGTGCCAGCAGTCCCCTGAGCGGGGCGGGAGCTTTCTTT
CASSPLSGAGAFF
>TRBJ2-7|TRBD2|TRBV5-1
TGCGCCAGCAGCCCTCGGCTGGGCGGGGGAGCTTACGAGCAGTACTTC
CASSPRLGGGAYEQYF
>TRBJ1-5|.|TRBV2
TGTGCCAGCAGTGAAAGCACCATGGATCAGCCCCAGCATTTT
CASSESTMDQPQHF
>TRBJ1-6|TRBD1|TRBV18
TGTGCCAGCTCACCCCCGGGCGCACGGGGGGACAGCCGGAATTCACCCCTCCACTTT
CASSPPGARGDSRNSPLHF
>TRBJ1-2|.|TRBV7-8
TGTGCCAGCAGCTTAGCGGACAGAGCTTATGGCTACACCTTC
CASSLADRAYGYTF
>TRBJ2-5|TRBD1|TRBV29-1
TGCAGCGTAGGGGACAGGGGGTACCAAGAGACCCAGTACTTC
CSVGDRGYQETQYF
>TRBJ2-1|.|TRBV19
TGTGCCAGTAGTATTAGTCACTTTAGCCCTGATGAGCAGTTCTTC
CASSISHFSPDEQFF
>TRBJ2-5|.|TRBV12-1
TGTGCCAGCAGCAGAGAGGGCGAAGAGACCCAGTACTTC
CASSREGEETQYF
>TRBJ1-1|TRBD1|TRBV18
TGTGCCAGCTCACTGACAGGGGGCGAAGGCACTGAAGCTTTCTTT
CASSLTGGEGTEAFF
>TRBJ1-2|.|TRBV4-1
TGCGCCAGCAGCCAACCCCGGGACAATAACTATGGCTACACCTTC
CASSQPRDNNYGYTF
>TRBJ1-2|.|TRBV7-2
TGTGCCAGCAGCTTAGACCCAGACTATGGCTACACCTTC
CASSLDPDYGYTF
>TRBJ2-7|TRBD2|TRBV18
TGTGCCAGCTCACCAATGGGGGGGAACTCCTACGAGCAGTACTTC
CASSPMGGNSYEQYF